This T cell receptor beta chain was sequenced in a study of T cells after yellow fever vaccination. This clonotype was observed many times. Using its own MiXCR run on the 5' RACE reads, TCRdb lists one record per CDR3 protein. The data contain some 550,000 distinct CDR3 sequences, 15% to 20% of them seen just once; the ten biggest clones take up 14%. The CDR3 spans 14 residues. J gave up 2 bases and V 1 base, and 0 bases lay outside the gene matches. Germline assignment: CDR1 SGHVS and CDR2 FNYEAQ. Sample: PBMCs, taken 15 days after the yellow fever booster vaccination. The J gene is TRBJ2-7, the V gene TRBV7-6, with 9 nucleotides matching TRBD2. This clonotype originated in a man between 25 and 39 years old who received the YFV17D yellow fever vaccine. DNA for the CDR3: TGTGCCAGCAGCTTAGGACTAGCGGCCTACGAGCAGTACTTC. Protein sequence: CASSLGLAAYEQYF.